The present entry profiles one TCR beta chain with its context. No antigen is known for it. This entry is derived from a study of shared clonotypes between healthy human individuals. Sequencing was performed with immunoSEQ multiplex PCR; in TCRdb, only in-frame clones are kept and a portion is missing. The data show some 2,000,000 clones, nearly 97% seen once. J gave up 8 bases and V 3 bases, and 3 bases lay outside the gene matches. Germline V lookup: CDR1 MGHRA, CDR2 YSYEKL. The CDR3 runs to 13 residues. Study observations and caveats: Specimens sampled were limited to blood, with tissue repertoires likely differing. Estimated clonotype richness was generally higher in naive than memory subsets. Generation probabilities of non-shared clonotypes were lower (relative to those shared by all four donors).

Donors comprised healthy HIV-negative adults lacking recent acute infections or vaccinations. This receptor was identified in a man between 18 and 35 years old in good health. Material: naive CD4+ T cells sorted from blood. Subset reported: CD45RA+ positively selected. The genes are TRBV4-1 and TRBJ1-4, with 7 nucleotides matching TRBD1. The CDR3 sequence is CASSQTGNEKLFF. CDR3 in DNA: TGCGCCAGCAGCCAGACAGGGAACGAAAAACTGTTTTTT.